Listed here are 29 T cell receptor beta chains from one sample, sequenced in a study of Graves' ophthalmopathy and Graves' hyperthyroidism. RNA transcripts provided the template for amplifying TCR beta CDR3 regions. After a first-round RT-PCR with HTBI primers, a second-round multiplex PCR was run. TCRdb fed the multiplex PCR reads into MiXCR, producing one record per CDR3 protein. The sample carries approximately 210,000 distinct CDR3 sequences, around a fifth recorded once. The sequencing input was peripheral blood. Receptors were obtained from a woman aged 45-65 years with Graves' ophthalmopathy.

The chain carries TRBV6-1 and TRBJ2-7; D might be TRBD1 (6 bases). Trimming left V 11 bases short and J 6 bases short, with 26 bases between. The CDR3 is 15 amino acids. Germline values: CDR1 MNHNS, CDR2 SASEGT. The CDR3 reads CAAYGDRDTIREQYF. CDR3 bases: TGTGCCGCATACGGGGACCGGGACACCATTCGCGAGCAGTACTTC.

This clonotype was recorded only once. The junction and the germline gene differ at one end; a read error may be behind it. The genes are TRBV11-1 and TRBJ2-7; 9 bases align to TRBD2. The germline CDR1 and CDR2 sequences are SGHAT and FQDESV (reference sequence). CDR3 length equals 12 residues. Here the CDR3 reads CASNGTSYEQSF. CDR3 DNA: TGTGCCAGCAACGGGACTAGCTACGAGCAGTCCTTC. Combining the CDR3 with reference TRBV11-1 and TRBJ2-7 gives the whole variable domain EAEVAQSPRYKITEKSQAVAFWCDPISGHATLYWYRQILGQGPELLVQFQDESVVDDSQLPKDRFSAERLKGVDSTLKIQPAELGDSAMYLCASNGTSYEQSFGPGTRLTVT.

The table lists this clonotype with many counts. The chain combines TRBV2 with TRBJ2-2; TRBD2 matches 12 bases. V lost 3 bases and J lost 3; bases outside the gene matches: 17. The CDR3 contains 21 residues. CDR1 SNHLY and CDR2 FYNNEI come from the germline V gene. In nucleotides, the CDR3 is TGTGCCAGCAGTGATGGCCAGCAGGCATCGGGACTAGCGGGCCACACCGGGGAGCTGTTTTTT. Translation: CASSDGQQASGLAGHTGELFF. The full variable domain, in which reference TRBV2 and TRBJ2-2 provide the parts outside the CDR3, is EPEVTQTPSHQVTQMGQEVILRCVPISNHLYFYWYRQILGQKVEFLVSFYNNEISEKSEIFDDQFSVERPDGSNFTLKIRSTKLEDSAMYFCASSDGQQASGLAGHTGELFFGEGSRLTVL.

This sequence joins TRBV28 and TRBJ1-5; D unresolved. The V gene lost 2 bases and the J gene lost 2 bases, with 10 bases spanning the gap. Germline CDR1 is MDHEN and CDR2 is SYDVKM. The CDR3 length is 15 residues. CDR3 nucleotide sequence: TGTGCCAGCAGTTTAGTAGGGTCAGGCAATCAGCCCCAGCATTTT. This sequence encodes CASSLVGSGNQPQHF.

This clonotype occurred many times. J is TRBJ2-2 and V is TRBV7-8, with unresolved D. Trimming shortened V by 5 bases and J by 1 base, and 5 bases separated the two germline ends. Germline CDR1 SGHVS, CDR2 FQNEAQ. This CDR3 contains 13 residues. The CDR3 region has the DNA TGTGCCAGCAGCCCGAAGAACACCGGGGAGCTGTTTTTT. Encoded protein: CASSPKNTGELFF. Using reference TRBV7-8 and TRBJ2-2 for the parts outside the CDR3, the full variable domain is GAGVSQSPRYKVAKRGQDVALRCDPISGHVSLFWYQQALGQGPEFLTYFQNEAQLDKSGLPSDRFFAERPEGSVSTLKIQRTQQEDSAVYLCASSPKNTGELFFGEGSRLTVL.

This clonotype has ten or more counts. The chain is built from TRBV6-5 and TRBJ1-2; 8 bases fit TRBD1. The CDR3 consists of 15 residues. Looked up from germline, CDR1 is MNHEY and CDR2 is SVGAGI. J lost 3 bases, V lost 6 bases, and 9 bases had no gene match. In nucleotides, the CDR3 is TGTGCCAGCAGCCCCAGGGGGCTAGGATACTATGGCTACACCTTC. Residues: CASSPRGLGYYGYTF.

The genes are TRBV6-5 and TRBJ2-5; D not resolved. CDR1 is MNHEY and CDR2 is SVGAGI in the germline V gene. V lost 0 bases and J lost 4, with 9 bases in between. The CDR3 sequence is 14 residues long. This CDR3 reads CASSYSKGPETQYF. CDR3 nucleotides: TGTGCCAGCAGTTACTCGAAGGGTCCAGAGACCCAGTACTTC.

This clonotype has a count of ten or more. V and J are TRBV6-5 and TRBJ2-7; D ambiguous. V lost 4 bases and J 4 bases, leaving 11 bases between the germline ends. Germline loops: CDR1 MNHEY, CDR2 SVGAGI. The CDR3 totals 13 residues. The CDR3 protein is CASSSSVPYEQYF. CDR3 DNA: TGTGCCAGCAGTTCGTCCGTTCCATACGAGCAGTACTTC.

The chain employs TRBV27 and TRBJ2-5; tentative D call: TRBD1 (8 bases). CDR1 MNHEY and CDR2 SMNVEV come from the germline V gene (reference sequence). With 4 bases removed from V and 5 bases from J, the gap between germline ends came to 17 bases. The CDR3 loop spans 15 amino acids. The CDR3 reads CASSSTGGGVETQYF. In DNA form, the CDR3 reads TGTGCCAGCAGTTCCACAGGGGGGGGAGTGGAGACCCAGTACTTC.

This clonotype was seen many times. This chain joins TRBV28 and TRBJ2-5, with 11 bases that match TRBD2. Trimming removed 5 bases from V and 5 bases from J; junction bases left unmatched: 10. Germline assignment: CDR1 MDHEN and CDR2 SYDVKM. This CDR3 is 16 amino acids long. The CDR3 bases are TGTGCCAGCAGTGCCTCGGGTAGCGGGAGGGCTGAGACCCAGTACTTC. This encodes CASSASGSGRAETQYF.

The rearrangement links TRBV4-1 to TRBJ2-2; TRBD1 is a possible D gene (6 bases). Germline loops: CDR1 MGHRA, CDR2 YSYEKL. Trimming left V 1 base short and J 3 bases short, with 9 bases between. This CDR3 comprises 15 residues. CDR3 DNA sequence: TGCGCCAGCAGCCAAGGGGGGCCGGACACCGGGGAGCTGTTTTTT. Its translation is CASSQGGPDTGELFF.

This clonotype was seen repeatedly, ten times or more. V and J are TRBV10-1 and TRBJ2-5; a weak D match, TRBD1 (6 bases). The V and J ends lost 5 bases and 1 base respectively, with 14 bases between them. From germline, CDR1 is WNHNN and CDR2 SYGVQD (reference sequence). The CDR3 loop spans 15 amino acids. Written as DNA, the CDR3 is TGCGCCAGCAGTACGGACAGTTTATGCCAAGAGACCCAGTACTTC. Translating it yields CASSTDSLCQETQYF.

V and J are TRBV12-3 or TRBV12-4 and TRBJ1-1; no definite D call. This CDR3 is built from 13 residues. The ends were cut back, 8 bases at V and 0 bases at J, with 10 bases in the middle. The CDR3 here is CASSFTLNTEAFF. The CDR3 DNA is TGTGCCAGCTCCTTCACCTTGAACACTGAAGCTTTCTTT.

This clonotype was detected many times. The chain joins TRBV19 to TRBJ1-5; 10 bases fit TRBD1. The junction had 11 bases not matched to a gene; V was cut back by 4 bases and J by 2 bases. From germline, CDR1 is LNHDA and CDR2 SQIVND (reference sequence). CDR3 length equals 18 residues. The CDR3 nucleotides are TGTGCCAGTAGTACACCGGGACAGGGGAGATTTGGCAATCAGCCCCAGCATTTT. Protein: CASSTPGQGRFGNQPQHF.

This clonotype was seen repeatedly, ten times or more. The V and J genes are TRBV7-9 and TRBJ1-5; no firm D call. The CDR3 has 14 amino acids. V was shortened by 8 bases and J by 0 bases, with 11 bases between the two germline ends. Germline CDR1 is SEHNR and CDR2 is FQNEAQ (reference sequence). CDR3 coding DNA: TGTGCCAGCCAAGACGGCTATAGCAATCAGCCCCAGCATTTT. Amino acids: CASQDGYSNQPQHF. Full variable domain (rest looked up from reference TRBV7-9 and TRBJ1-5): DTGVSQNPRHKITKRGQNVTFRCDPISEHNRLYWYRQTLGQGPEFLTYFQNEAQLEKSRLLSDRFSAERPKGSFSTLEIQRTEQGDSAMYLCASQDGYSNQPQHFGDGTRLSIL.

This clonotype was counted a few times. The chain couples TRBV24-1 to TRBJ2-2, with TRBD1 matching over 10 bases. Germline V gene lookup returns CDR1 KGHDR and CDR2 SFDVKD. The CDR3 totals 18 residues. V lost 1 base to trimming and J lost 4 bases; unmatched junction nucleotides: 8. CDR3 nucleotides: TGTGCCACCAGTGATTTCATTCCGGGACAGGGGACCACCGGGGAGCTGTTTTTT. Translation gives CATSDFIPGQGTTGELFF.

This clonotype was counted once. Without the conserved terminal phenylalanine or tryptophan, this CDR3 likely stems from a read error. The J gene is TRBJ2-7, the V gene TRBV4-1, with D possibly being TRBD2 (5 bases). V lost 3 bases to trimming and J lost 6 bases, with 12 bases between them. Germline lookup yields CDR1 MGHRA and CDR2 YSYEKL. CDR3 size: 13 residues. The chain's CDR3 is CASSQDWDGEQYS. The CDR3 DNA sequence: TGCGCCAGCAGCCAGGACTGGGATGGCGAGCAGTACTCC.

This clonotype was recorded many times. J is TRBJ2-3 and V is TRBV19; no reliable D call. Germline loops: CDR1 LNHDA, CDR2 SQIVND (reference sequence). This CDR3 is 12 amino acids long. The V end was cut by 9 bases, the J end by 6 bases, with 13 bases between. The CDR3 sequence: CASLAIPDTQYF. The DNA of the CDR3 is TGTGCCAGCCTGGCAATACCCGATACGCAGTATTTT.

This clonotype appeared many times. The chain links TRBV6-5 to TRBJ2-7; 7 bases map to TRBD1. Germline CDR1 and CDR2: MNHEY and SVGAGI. Trimming removed 1 base from V and 0 bases from J; junction bases left unmatched: 3. The CDR3 has 15 amino acids. DNA for the CDR3: TGTGCCAGCAGTTACTTAGGGGGCAGCTCCTACGAGCAGTACTTC. Its protein is CASSYLGGSSYEQYF.

Notes on this clonotype: The junction does not match germline at one end; this may be a read error. The chain couples TRBV20-1 to TRBJ2-7; D is perhaps TRBD1 (6 bases). Germline assignment: CDR1 DFQATT and CDR2 SNEGSKA (reference sequence). The CDR3 covers 15 residues. The CDR3 DNA is TGCAGTGTCGCGTCGGCCGCACAGGGAATGAGTGAGCAGTCCTTC. It is translated as CSVASAAQGMSEQSF.

This chain uses TRBV19 with TRBJ2-7; TRBD2 matches at 12 bases. This CDR3 is built from 15 residues. The germline V gene has CDR1 LNHDA and CDR2 SQIVND (reference sequence). The trim removed 9 bases at V and 6 bases at J, leaving 12 bases unmatched. The CDR3 DNA sequence: TGTGCCAGCCGTGAGGGACCGGGACTAGCGGGCGAGCAGTACTTC. Its protein product is CASREGPGLAGEQYF.

At least ten counts were recorded for this clonotype. CDR3 amino acids: CASSQGVSEAFF. Written as DNA, the CDR3 is TGTGCCAGCAGTCAAGGGGTTAGTGAAGCTTTCTTT. The V and J genes are TRBV28 and TRBJ1-1, with D maybe TRBD1 (5 bases). The CDR3 sequence is 12 residues long. Trimming took 5 bases from V and 7 from J, leaving 11 bases between them. Germline V gives CDR1 MDHEN, CDR2 SYDVKM.

This clonotype was counted once. The chain joins TRBV9 to TRBJ2-2; TRBD2 matches 14 bases. The CDR3 contains 17 residues. Germline values: CDR1 SGDLS, CDR2 YYNGEE. V lost 3 bases and J lost 1; bases outside the gene matches: 2. The CDR3 loop reads CASSGGLAGENTGELFF. In nucleotides, the CDR3 is TGTGCCAGCAGCGGGGGACTAGCGGGAGAGAACACCGGGGAGCTGTTTTTT. The entire variable domain, with the rest obtained from reference TRBV9 and TRBJ2-2, is as follows: DSGVTQTPKHLITATGQRVTLRCSPRSGDLSVYWYQQSLDQGLQFLIQYYNGEERAKGNILERFSAQQFPDLHSELNLSSLELGDSALYFCASSGGLAGENTGELFFGEGSRLTVL.

This clonotype was seen many times. V is TRBV20-1 and J is TRBJ2-5, with D unclear. Trimming took off 0 bases at V and 3 bases at J, with 17 bases between the two ends. The CDR3 covers 16 residues. Looked up from germline, CDR1 is DFQATT and CDR2 is SNEGSKA (reference sequence). The CDR3 DNA is TGCAGTGCTAGAGATCTGAAGGAACAGCCAAAAGAGACCCAGTACTTC. Translation gives CSARDLKEQPKETQYF.

In regard to this clonotype: One junction end disagrees with the germline gene, perhaps due to a read error. V usage is TRBV7-7 and J usage is TRBJ2-5; 9 positions match TRBD1. The CDR3 is 15 residues long. Germline CDR1 and CDR2: SSHAT and FNYEAQ (reference sequence). CDR3 residues: CASSLGDRADETQYF. CDR3 in DNA: TGTGCTAGCAGCTTAGGGGACAGGGCGGACGAGACCCAGTACTTC.

This chain joins TRBV9 and TRBJ2-2; D is ambiguous. Per germline, CDR1 SGDLS and CDR2 YYNGEE. Trimming cost V 3 bases and J 5 bases, with 11 bases left between them. CDR3 length: 14 residues. The DNA of the CDR3 is TGTGCCAGCAGCGGTGGTAGCCTGACCGGGGAGCTGTTTTTT. As protein: CASSGGSLTGELFF.

The chain is built from TRBV3-1 and TRBJ2-4, with D perhaps matching TRBD1 (6 bases). The CDR3 loop spans 15 amino acids. Germline values: CDR1 LGHDT, CDR2 YNNKEL (reference sequence). The V and J ends lost 3 bases and 2 bases respectively, with 11 bases between them. Here the CDR3 reads CASSHRGSTKNIQYF. The CDR3 DNA reads as TGTGCCAGCAGCCACAGGGGCTCAACCAAAAACATTCAGTACTTC.

This clonotype was recorded many times. V is TRBV6-1 and J is TRBJ1-5, with 8 bases aligning to TRBD1. Germline lookup yields CDR1 MNHNS and CDR2 SASEGT. The V gene end was trimmed by 6 bases and the J gene end by 0 bases; junction bases not matched to a gene: 4. The CDR3 loop spans 15 amino acids. CDR3 coding DNA: TGTGCCAGCAGACTGACAGGGGATAGCAATCAGCCCCAGCATTTT. Translating gives CASRLTGDSNQPQHF.

This clonotype was seen ten or more times. A much bigger clone sits one base away, suggesting this may be a read error. This sequence joins TRBV27 and TRBJ1-2, with D possibly matching TRBD1 (5 bases). The ends were cut back, 6 bases at V and 2 bases at J, with 10 bases in the middle. The CDR3 spans 13 residues. Per the germline V gene, CDR1 is MNHEY and CDR2 is SMNVEV (reference sequence). CDR3 sequence reads: CASRRAGNYGYTF. CDR3 coding DNA: TGTGCCAGCAGGAGGGCAGGGAACTATGGCTACACCTTC.